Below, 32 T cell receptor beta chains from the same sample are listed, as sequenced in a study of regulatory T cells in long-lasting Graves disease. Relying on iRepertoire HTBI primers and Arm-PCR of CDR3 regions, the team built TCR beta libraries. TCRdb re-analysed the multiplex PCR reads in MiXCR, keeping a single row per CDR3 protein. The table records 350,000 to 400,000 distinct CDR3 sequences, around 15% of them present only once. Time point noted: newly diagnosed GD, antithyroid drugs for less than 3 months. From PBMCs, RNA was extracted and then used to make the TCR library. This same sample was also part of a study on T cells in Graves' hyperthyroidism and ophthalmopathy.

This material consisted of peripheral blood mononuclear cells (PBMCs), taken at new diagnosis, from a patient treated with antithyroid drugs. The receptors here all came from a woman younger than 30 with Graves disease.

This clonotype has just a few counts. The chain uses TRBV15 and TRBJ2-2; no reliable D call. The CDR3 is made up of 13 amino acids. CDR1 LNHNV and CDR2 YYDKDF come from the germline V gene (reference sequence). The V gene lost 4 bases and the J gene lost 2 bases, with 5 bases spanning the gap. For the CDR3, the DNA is TGTGCCACCAGCATACGCAACACCGGGGAGCTGTTTTTT. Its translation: CATSIRNTGELFF.

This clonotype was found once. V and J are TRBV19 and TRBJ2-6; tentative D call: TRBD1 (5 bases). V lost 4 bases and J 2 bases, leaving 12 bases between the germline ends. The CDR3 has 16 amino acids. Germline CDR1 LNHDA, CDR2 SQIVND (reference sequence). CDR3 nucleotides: TGTGCCAGTAGTAGCGCGGCAGGGACTGGGGCCAACGTCCTGACTTTC. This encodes CASSSAAGTGANVLTF.

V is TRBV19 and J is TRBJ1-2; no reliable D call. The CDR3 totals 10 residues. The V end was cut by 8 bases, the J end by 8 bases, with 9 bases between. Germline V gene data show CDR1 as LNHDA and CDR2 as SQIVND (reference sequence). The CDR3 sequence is CASSRGGYTF. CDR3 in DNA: TGTGCCAGTTCAAGAGGGGGCTACACCTTC.

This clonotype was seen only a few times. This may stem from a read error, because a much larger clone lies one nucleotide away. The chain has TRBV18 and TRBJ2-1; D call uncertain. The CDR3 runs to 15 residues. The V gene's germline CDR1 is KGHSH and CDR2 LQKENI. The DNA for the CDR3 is TGTGCCAGCTCACCGGGCCCGGTGGGCGCGGATGAGCAGCTCTTC. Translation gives CASSPGPVGADEQLF.

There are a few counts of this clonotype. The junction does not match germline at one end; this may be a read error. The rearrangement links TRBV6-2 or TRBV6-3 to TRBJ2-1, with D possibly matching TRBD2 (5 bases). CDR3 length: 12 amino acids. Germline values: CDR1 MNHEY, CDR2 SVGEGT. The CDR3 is CAGSSAEGEQFF. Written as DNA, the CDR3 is TGTGCCGGCAGTTCGGCAGAGGGTGAGCAGTTCTTC.

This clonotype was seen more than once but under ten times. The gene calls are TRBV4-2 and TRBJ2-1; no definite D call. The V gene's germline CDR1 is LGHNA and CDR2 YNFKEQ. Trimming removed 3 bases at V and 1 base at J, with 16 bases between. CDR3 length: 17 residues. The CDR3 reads CASSQLTGGKSYNEQFF. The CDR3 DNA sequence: TGTGCCAGCAGCCAGCTGACGGGCGGAAAGTCCTACAATGAGCAGTTCTTC.

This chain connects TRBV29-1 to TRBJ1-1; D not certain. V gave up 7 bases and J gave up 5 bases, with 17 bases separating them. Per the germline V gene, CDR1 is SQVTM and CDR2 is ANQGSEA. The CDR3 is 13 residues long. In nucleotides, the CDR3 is TGCAGCGGTGGCTGGCGGGGAGGAACTGAAGCTTTCTTT. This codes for CSGGWRGGTEAFF.

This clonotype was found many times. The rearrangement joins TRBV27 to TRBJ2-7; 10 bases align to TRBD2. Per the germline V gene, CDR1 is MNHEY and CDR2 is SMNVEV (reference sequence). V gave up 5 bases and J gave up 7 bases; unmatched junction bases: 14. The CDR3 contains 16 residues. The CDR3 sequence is CASSPIAGGGFREQYF. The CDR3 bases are TGTGCCAGCAGTCCAATAGCGGGGGGCGGGTTCCGGGAGCAGTACTTC.

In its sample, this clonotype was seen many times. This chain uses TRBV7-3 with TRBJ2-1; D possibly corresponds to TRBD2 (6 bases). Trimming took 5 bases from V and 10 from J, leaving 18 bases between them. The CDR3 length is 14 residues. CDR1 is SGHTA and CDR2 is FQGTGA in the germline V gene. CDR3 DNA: TGTGCCAGCAGCGGGGGACTGGGGACGGGGGAGCAGTTCTTC. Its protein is CASSGGLGTGEQFF.

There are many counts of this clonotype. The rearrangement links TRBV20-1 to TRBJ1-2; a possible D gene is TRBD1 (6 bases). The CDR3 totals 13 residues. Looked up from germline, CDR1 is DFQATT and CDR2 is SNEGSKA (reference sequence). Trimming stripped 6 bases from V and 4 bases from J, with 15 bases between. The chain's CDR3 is CSATQGAGYGYTF. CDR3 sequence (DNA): TGCAGTGCGACACAGGGAGCTGGCTATGGCTACACCTTC.

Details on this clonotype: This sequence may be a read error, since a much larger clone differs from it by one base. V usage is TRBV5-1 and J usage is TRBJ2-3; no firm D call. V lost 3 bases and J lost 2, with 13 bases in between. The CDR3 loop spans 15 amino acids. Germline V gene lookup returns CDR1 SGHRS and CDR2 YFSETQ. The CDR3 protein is CASSWVLGPTDTQYF. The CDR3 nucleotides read TGCGCCAGCAGCTGGGTTCTAGGTCCCACAGATACGCAGTATTTT.

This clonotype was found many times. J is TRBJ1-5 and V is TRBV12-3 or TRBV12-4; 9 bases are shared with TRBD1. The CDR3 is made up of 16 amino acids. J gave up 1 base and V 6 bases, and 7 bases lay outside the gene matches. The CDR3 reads CASRKQGAGSNQPQHF. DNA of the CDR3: TGTGCCAGCAGGAAACAGGGGGCCGGAAGCAATCAGCCCCAGCATTTT.

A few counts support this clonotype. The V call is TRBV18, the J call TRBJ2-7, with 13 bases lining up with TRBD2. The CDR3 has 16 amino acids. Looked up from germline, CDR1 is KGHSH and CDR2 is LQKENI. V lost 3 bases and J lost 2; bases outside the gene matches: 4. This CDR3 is CASSPRTSGSPYEQYF. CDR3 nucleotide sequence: TGTGCCAGCTCACCTCGGACTAGCGGGAGCCCCTACGAGCAGTACTTC.

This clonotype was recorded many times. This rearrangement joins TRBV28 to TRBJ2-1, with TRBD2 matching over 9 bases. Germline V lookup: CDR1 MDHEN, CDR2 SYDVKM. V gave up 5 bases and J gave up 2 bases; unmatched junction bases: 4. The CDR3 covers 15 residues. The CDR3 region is CASSVSGSAYNEQFF. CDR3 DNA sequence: TGTGCCAGCAGTGTTAGCGGGAGCGCCTACAATGAGCAGTTCTTC.

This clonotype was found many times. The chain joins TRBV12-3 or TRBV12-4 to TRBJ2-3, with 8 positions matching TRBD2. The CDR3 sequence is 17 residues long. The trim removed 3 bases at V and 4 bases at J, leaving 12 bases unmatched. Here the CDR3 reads CASSFRELGLASDTQYF. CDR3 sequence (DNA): TGTGCCAGCAGTTTCAGAGAGCTCGGACTAGCCTCAGATACGCAGTATTTT.

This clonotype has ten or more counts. CDR3 coding DNA: TGCAGTGCTAGGTTCCTAGCGAGAAGGGGGCAGTACTTC. Residues: CSARFLARRGQYF. The chain joins TRBV20-1 to TRBJ2-7; a possible D gene is TRBD2 (6 bases). V was pared by 3 bases and J by 9 bases, with 18 bases between. Looked up from germline, CDR1 is DFQATT and CDR2 is SNEGSKA (reference sequence). CDR3 size: 13 residues.

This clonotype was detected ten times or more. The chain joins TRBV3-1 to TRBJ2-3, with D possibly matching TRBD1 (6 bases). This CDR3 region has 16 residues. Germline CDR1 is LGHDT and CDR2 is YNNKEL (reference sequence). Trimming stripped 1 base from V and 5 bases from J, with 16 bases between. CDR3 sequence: CASSQGLSQGQDTQYF. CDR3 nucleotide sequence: TGTGCCAGCAGCCAAGGACTGTCGCAGGGACAAGATACGCAGTATTTT.

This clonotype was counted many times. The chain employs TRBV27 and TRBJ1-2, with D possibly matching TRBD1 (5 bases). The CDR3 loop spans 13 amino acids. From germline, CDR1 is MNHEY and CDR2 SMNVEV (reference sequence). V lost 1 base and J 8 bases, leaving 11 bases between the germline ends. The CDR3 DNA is TGTGCCAGCAGTTTATGGCAGGGCGGAGGCTACACCTTC. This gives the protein CASSLWQGGGYTF.

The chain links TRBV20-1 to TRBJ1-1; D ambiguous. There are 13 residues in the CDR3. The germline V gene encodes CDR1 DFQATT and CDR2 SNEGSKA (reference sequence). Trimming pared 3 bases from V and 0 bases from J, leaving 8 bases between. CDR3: CSASFRMNTEAFF. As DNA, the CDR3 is TGCAGTGCTAGTTTTAGGATGAACACTGAAGCTTTCTTT.

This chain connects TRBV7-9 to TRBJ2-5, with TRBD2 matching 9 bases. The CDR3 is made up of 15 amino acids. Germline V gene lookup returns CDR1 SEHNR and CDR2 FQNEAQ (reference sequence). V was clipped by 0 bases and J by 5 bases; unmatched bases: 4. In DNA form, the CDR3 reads TGTGCCAGCAGCTTAGCTAGCGGGAGCGGGGAGACCCAGTACTTC. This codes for CASSLASGSGETQYF.

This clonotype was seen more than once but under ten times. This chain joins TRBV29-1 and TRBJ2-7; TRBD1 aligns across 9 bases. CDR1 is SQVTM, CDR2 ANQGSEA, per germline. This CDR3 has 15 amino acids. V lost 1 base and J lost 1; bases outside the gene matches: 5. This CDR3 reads CSVEVGDRESYEQYF. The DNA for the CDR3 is TGCAGCGTTGAAGTAGGGGACAGGGAGTCCTACGAGCAGTACTTC.

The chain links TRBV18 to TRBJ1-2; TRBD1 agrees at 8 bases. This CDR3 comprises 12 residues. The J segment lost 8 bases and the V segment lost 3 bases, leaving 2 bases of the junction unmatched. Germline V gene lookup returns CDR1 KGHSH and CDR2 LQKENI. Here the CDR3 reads CASSPTGEGYTF. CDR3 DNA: TGTGCCAGCTCACCGACAGGGGAGGGCTACACCTTC.

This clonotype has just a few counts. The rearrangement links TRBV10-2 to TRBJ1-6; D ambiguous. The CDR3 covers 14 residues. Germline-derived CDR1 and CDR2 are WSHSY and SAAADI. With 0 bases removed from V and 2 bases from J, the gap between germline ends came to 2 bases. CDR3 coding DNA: TGCGCCAGCAGTGAGTCAGCCTATAATTCACCCCTCCACTTT. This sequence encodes CASSESAYNSPLHF.

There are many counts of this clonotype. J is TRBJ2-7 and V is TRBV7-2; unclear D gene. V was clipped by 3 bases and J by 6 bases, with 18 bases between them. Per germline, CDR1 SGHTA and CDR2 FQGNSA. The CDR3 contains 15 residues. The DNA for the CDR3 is TGTGCCAGCAGCTTGGTTGTAGGAGTCGGACGCGAGCAGTACTTC. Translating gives CASSLVVGVGREQYF.

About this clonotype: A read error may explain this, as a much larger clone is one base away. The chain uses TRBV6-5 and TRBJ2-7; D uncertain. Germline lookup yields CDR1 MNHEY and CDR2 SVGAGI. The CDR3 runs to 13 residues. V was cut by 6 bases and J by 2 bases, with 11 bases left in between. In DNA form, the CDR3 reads TGTGCCAGCAGAGCCTTGGGTGCCTACGAGCAGTACTTC. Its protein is CASRALGAYEQYF.

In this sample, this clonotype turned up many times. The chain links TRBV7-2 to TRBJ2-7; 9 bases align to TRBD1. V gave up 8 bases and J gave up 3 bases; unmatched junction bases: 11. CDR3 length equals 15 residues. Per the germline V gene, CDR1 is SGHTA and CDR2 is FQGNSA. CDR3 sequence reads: CASAQGAHGLYEQYF. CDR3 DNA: TGTGCCAGCGCACAGGGGGCGCATGGGCTCTACGAGCAGTACTTC.

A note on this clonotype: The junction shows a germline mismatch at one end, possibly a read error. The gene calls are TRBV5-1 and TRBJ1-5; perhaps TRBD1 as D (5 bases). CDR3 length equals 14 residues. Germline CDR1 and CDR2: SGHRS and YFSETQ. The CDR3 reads CASSPGTQNQPRHF. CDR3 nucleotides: TGCGCCAGCAGCCCCGGGACCCAAAATCAGCCCCGGCATTTT.

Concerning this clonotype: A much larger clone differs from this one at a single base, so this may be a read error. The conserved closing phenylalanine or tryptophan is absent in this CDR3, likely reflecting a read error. The CDR3 region has the DNA TGTGCCAGCTCACGAGGGGGCAGGGACATTCAGTACTCC. Translated: CASSRGGRDIQYS. The chain carries TRBV18 and TRBJ2-4, with 7 positions matching TRBD1. The junction had 5 bases not matched to a gene; V was cut back by 4 bases and J by 8 bases. Germline assignment: CDR1 KGHSH and CDR2 LQKENI. CDR3 length: 13 amino acids.

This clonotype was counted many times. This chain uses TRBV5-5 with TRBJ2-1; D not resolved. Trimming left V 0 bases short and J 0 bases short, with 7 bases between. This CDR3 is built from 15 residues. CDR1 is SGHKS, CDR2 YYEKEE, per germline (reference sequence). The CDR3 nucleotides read TGTGCCAGCAGCTTGGTCCGTAGCTCCTACAATGAGCAGTTCTTC. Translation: CASSLVRSSYNEQFF.

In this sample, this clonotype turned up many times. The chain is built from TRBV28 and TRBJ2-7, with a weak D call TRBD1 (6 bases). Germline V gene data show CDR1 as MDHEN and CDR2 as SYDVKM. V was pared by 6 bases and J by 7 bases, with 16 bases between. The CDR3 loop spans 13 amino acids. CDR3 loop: CASSRGVLGEQYF. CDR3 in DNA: TGTGCCAGCAGCAGGGGAGTACTAGGGGAGCAGTACTTC.

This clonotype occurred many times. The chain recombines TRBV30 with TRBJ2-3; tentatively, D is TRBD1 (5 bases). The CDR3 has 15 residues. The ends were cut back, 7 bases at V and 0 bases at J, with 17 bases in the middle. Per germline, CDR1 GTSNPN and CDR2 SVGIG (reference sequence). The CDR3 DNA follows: TGTGCCTCTACAGGATACCCCCCTAGCACAGATACGCAGTATTTT. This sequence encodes CASTGYPPSTDTQYF.

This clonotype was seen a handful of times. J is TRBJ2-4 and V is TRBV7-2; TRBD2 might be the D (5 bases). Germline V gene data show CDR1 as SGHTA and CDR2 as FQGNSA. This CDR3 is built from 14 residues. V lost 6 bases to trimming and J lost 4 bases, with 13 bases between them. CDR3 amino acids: CASRSRSGKNIQYF. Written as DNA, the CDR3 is TGTGCCAGCAGATCCCGAAGCGGAAAAAACATTCAGTACTTC.